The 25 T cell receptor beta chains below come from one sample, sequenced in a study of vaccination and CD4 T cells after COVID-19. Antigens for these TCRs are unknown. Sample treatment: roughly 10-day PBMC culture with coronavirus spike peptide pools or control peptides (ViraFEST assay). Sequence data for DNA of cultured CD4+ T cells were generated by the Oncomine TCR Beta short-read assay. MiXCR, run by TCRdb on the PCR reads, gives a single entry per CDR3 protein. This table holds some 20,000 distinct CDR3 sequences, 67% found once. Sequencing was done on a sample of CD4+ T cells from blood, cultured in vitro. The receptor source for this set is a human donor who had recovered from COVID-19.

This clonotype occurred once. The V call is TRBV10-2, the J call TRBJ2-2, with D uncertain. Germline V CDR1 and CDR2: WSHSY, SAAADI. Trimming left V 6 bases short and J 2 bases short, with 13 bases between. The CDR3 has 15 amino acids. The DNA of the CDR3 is TGCGCCAGCAGAAGTACGGGCCCTAACACCGGGGAGCTGTTTTTT. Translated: CASRSTGPNTGELFF.

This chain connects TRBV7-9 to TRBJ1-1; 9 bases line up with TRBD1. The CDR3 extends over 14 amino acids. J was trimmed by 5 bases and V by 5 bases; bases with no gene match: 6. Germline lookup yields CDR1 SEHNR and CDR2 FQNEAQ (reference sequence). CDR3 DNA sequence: TGTGCCAGCAGCGGACAGGGGAGTGGGACTGAAGCTTTCTTT. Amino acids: CASSGQGSGTEAFF.

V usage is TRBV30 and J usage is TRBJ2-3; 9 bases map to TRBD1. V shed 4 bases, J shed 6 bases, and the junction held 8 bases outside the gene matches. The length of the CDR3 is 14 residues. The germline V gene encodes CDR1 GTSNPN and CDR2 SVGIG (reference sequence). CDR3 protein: CAWTLDRGWDTQYF. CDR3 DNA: TGTGCCTGGACCTTGGACAGGGGTTGGGATACGCAGTATTTT. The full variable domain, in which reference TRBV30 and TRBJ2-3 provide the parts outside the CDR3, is SQTIHQWPATLVQPVGSPLSLECTVEGTSNPNLYWYRQAAGRGLQLLFYSVGIGQISSEVPQNLSASRPQDRQFILSSKKLLLSDSGFYLCAWTLDRGWDTQYFGPGTRLTVL.

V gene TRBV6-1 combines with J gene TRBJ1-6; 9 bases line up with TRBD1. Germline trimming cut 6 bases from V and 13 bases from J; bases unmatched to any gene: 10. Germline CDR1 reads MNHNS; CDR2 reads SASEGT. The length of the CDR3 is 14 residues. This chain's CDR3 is CASSYPGQGSPLHF. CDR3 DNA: TGTGCCAGCAGCTATCCGGGACAGGGATCCCCCCTCCACTTT.

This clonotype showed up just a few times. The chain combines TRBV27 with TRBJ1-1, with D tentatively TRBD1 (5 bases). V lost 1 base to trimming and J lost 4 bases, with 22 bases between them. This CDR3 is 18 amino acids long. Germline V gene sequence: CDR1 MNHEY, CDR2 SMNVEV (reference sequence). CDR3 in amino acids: CASSLYPWGMGGGTEAFF. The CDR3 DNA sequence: TGTGCCAGCAGTTTATATCCTTGGGGGATGGGGGGGGGCACTGAAGCTTTCTTT.

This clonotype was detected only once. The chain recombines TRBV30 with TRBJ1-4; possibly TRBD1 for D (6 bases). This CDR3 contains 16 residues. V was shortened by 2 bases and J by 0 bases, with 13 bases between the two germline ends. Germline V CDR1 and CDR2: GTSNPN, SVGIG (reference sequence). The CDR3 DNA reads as TGTGCCTGGAGTTTGGGGGGGCGGCCAACTAATGAAAAACTGTTTTTT. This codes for CAWSLGGRPTNEKLFF.

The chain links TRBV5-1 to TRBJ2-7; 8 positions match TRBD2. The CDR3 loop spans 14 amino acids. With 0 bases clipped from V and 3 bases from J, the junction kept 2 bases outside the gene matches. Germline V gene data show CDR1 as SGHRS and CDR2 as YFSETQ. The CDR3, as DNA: TGCGCCAGCAGCTTGGATAGCGGGAACTACGAGCAGTACTTC. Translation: CASSLDSGNYEQYF.

CDR3 residues: CSARDLGSGSIWKTYTQYF. In DNA, the CDR3 is TGCAGTGCTAGAGATCTCGGTAGCGGGAGTATCTGGAAGACATATACGCAGTATTTT. V usage is TRBV20-1 and J usage is TRBJ2-3, with 9 bases fitting TRBD2. Germline CDR1 and CDR2: DFQATT and SNEGSKA (reference sequence). The CDR3 runs 19 residues. With 0 bases clipped from V and 7 bases from J, the junction kept 20 bases outside the gene matches.

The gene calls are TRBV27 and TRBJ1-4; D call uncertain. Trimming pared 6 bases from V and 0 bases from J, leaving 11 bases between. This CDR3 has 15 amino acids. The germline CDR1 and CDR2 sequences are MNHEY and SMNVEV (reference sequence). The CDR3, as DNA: TGTGCCAGCAGGGCCCAGGTTGCAACTAATGAAAAACTGTTTTTT. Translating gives CASRAQVATNEKLFF. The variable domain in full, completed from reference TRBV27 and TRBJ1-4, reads EAQVTQNPRYLITVTGKKLTVTCSQNMNHEYMSWYRQDPGLGLRQIYYSMNVEVTDKGDVPEGYKVSRKEKRNFPLILESPSPNQTSLYFCASRAQVATNEKLFFGSGTQLSVL.

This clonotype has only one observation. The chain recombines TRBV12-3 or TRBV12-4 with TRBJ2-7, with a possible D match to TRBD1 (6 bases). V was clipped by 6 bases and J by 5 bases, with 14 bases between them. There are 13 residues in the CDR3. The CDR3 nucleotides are TGTGCCAGCAGAACAACAGGGACCAACGAGCAGTACTTC. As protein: CASRTTGTNEQYF.

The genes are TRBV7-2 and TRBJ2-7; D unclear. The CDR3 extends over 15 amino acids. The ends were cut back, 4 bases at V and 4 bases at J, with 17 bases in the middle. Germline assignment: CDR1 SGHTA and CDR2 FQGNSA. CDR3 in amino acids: CASSSINTGRYEQYF. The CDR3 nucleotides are TGTGCCAGCAGCTCCATAAACACCGGAAGATACGAGCAGTACTTC.

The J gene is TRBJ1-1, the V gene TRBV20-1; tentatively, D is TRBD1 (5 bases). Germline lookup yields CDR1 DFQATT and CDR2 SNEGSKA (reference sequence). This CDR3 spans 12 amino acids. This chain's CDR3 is CTGGVGGRGAFF. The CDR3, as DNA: TGCACCGGCGGGGTGGGGGGTCGCGGAGCTTTCTTT.

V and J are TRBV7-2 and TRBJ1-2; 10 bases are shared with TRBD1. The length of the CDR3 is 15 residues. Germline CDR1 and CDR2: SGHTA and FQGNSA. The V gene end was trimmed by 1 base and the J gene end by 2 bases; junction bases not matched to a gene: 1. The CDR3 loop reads CASSLEGQGNYGYTF. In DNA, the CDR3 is TGTGCCAGCAGCTTAGAGGGACAGGGGAACTATGGCTACACCTTC. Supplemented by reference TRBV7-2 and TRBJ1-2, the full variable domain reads GAGVSQSPSNKVTEKGKDVELRCDPISGHTALYWYRQSLGQGLEFLIYFQGNSAPDKSGLPSDRFSAERTGGSVSTLTIQRTQQEDSAVYLCASSLEGQGNYGYTFGSGTRLTVV.

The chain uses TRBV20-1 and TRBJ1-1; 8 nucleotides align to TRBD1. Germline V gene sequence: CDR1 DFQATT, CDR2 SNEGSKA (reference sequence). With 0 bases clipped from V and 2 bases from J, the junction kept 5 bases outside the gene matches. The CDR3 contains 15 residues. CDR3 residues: CSAREPTGANTEAFF. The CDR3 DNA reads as TGCAGTGCTAGAGAGCCGACAGGGGCAAACACTGAAGCTTTCTTT.

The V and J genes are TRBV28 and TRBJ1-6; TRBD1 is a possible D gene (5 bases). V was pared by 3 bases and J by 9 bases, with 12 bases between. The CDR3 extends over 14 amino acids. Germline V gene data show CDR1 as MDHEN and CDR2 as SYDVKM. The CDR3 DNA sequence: TGTGCCAGCAGTTTTCGTCAGGGCGGTTCACCCCTCCACTTT. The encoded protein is CASSFRQGGSPLHF.

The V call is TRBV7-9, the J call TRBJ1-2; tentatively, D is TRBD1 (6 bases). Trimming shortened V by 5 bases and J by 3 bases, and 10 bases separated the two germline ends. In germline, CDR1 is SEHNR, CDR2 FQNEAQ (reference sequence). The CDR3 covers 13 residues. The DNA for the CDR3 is TGTGCCAGCAGCCGACAGGTGGACTATGGCTACACCTTC. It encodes CASSRQVDYGYTF. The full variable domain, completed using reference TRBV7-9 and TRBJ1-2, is DTGVSQNPRHKITKRGQNVTFRCDPISEHNRLYWYRQTLGQGPEFLTYFQNEAQLEKSRLLSDRFSAERPKGSFSTLEIQRTEQGDSAMYLCASSRQVDYGYTFGSGTRLTVV.

The CDR3 sequence is CASSELAIDNEQFF. In nucleotides, the CDR3 is TGTGCCAGCAGTGAGCTAGCAATCGACAATGAGCAGTTCTTC. This chain links TRBV6-1 with TRBJ2-1; the D gene is possibly TRBD2 (5 bases). The CDR3 length is 14 residues. V was pared by 3 bases and J by 5 bases, with 11 bases between. The germline V gene has CDR1 MNHNS and CDR2 SASEGT.

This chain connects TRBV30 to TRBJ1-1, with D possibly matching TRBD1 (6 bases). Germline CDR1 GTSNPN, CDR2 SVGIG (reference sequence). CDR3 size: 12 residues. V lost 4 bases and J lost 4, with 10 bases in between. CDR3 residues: CAWTRGGTEAFF. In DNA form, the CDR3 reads TGTGCCTGGACCAGGGGTGGCACTGAAGCTTTCTTT.

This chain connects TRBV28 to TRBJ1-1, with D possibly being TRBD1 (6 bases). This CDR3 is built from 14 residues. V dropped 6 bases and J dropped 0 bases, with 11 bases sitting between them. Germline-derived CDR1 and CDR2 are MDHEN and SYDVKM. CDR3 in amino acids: CASRDRPLNTEAFF. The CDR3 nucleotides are TGTGCCAGCAGGGACAGACCACTGAACACTGAAGCTTTCTTT.

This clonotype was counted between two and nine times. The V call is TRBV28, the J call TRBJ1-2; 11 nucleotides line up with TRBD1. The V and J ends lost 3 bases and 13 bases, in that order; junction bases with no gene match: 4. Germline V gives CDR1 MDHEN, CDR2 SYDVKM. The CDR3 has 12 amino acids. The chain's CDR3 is CASSLGQGVATF. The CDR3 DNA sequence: TGTGCCAGCAGTTTGGGACAGGGGGTCGCCACCTTC.

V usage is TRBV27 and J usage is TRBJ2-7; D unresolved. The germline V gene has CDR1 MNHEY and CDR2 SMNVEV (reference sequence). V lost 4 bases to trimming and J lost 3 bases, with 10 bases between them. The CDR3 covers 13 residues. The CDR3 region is CASSSRLGYEQYF. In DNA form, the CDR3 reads TGTGCCAGCAGTTCCAGGCTAGGCTACGAGCAGTACTTC.

The CDR3 DNA sequence: TGTGCCGTCACGAAGCGGGGCCCGACAGATACGCAGTATTTT. Translation gives CAVTKRGPTDTQYF. The V call is TRBV24-1, the J call TRBJ2-3; TRBD2 aligns across 7 bases. The ends lost 12 bases at V and 3 bases at J; junction bases unmatched: 11. This CDR3 has 14 residues. Germline loops: CDR1 KGHDR, CDR2 SFDVKD.

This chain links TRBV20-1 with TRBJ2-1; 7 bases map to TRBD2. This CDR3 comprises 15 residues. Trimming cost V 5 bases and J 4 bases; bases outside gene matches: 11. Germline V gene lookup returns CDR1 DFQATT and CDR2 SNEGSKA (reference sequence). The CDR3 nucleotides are TGCAGTGCTTTGGGCCACCTAGCGGCTTACAATGAGCAGTTCTTC. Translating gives CSALGHLAAYNEQFF.

DNA for the CDR3: TGCAGTGCCCGAGACGAGACCCAGTACTTC. It encodes CSARDETQYF. The chain carries TRBV20-1 and TRBJ2-5; D ambiguous. CDR3 length: 10 amino acids. Per germline, CDR1 DFQATT and CDR2 SNEGSKA (reference sequence). Trimming took off 6 bases at V and 5 bases at J, with 7 bases between the two ends.

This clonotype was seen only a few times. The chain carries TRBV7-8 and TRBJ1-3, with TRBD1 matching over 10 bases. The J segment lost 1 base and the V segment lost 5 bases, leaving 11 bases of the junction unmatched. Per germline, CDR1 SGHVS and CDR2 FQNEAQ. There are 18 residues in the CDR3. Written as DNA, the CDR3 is TGTGCCAGCAGCGAAGACAGGGGGCGCAAAGGTTCTGGAAACACCATATATTTT. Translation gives CASSEDRGRKGSGNTIYF. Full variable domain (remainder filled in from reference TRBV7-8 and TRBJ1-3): GAGVSQSPRYKVAKRGQDVALRCDPISGHVSLFWYQQALGQGPEFLTYFQNEAQLDKSGLPSDRFFAERPEGSVSTLKIQRTQQEDSAVYLCASSEDRGRKGSGNTIYFGEGSWLTVV.